These 13 T cell receptor beta chains share one sample of origin, sequenced in a study of cytotoxic CD8 clonotypes in ibrutinib-treated CLL. Profiling relied on immunoSEQ multiplex PCR, and the TCRdb table lists in-frame clones only, not all of them. The table shows 150,000 to 250,000 clones, with approximately 68% occurring only once. The sequencing here drew on PBMCs, taken after 24 months of ibrutinib treatment. The source of these receptors is a human donor with chronic lymphocytic leukemia.

This clone was counted ten times or more. The chain recombines TRBV7-8 with TRBJ2-3, with D possibly being TRBD2 (5 bases). The CDR3 has 16 amino acids. Trimming shortened V by 5 bases and J by 2 bases, and 17 bases separated the two germline ends. Germline CDR1 SGHVS, CDR2 FQNEAQ. The DNA of the CDR3 is TGTGCCAGCAGCCCTTCCACAACGGGGATCACAGATACGCAGTATTTT. Its protein is CASSPSTTGITDTQYF. Full variable domain (missing parts from reference TRBV7-8 and TRBJ2-3): GAGVSQSPRYKVAKRGQDVALRCDPISGHVSLFWYQQALGQGPEFLTYFQNEAQLDKSGLPSDRFFAERPEGSVSTLKIQRTQQEDSAVYLCASSPSTTGITDTQYFGPGTRLTVL.

This chain uses TRBV7-9 with TRBJ2-7; D unresolved. Germline V CDR1 and CDR2: SEHNR, FQNEAQ (reference sequence). The CDR3 has 12 amino acids. The V and J ends lost 5 bases and 3 bases respectively, with 8 bases between them. In nucleotides, the CDR3 is TGTGCCAGCAGCCCGGACCTCTACGAGCAGTACTTC. This translates into CASSPDLYEQYF.

V and J are TRBV6-1 and TRBJ1-1; TRBD1 matches at 9 bases. The V gene end was trimmed by 3 bases and the J gene end by 2 bases; junction bases not matched to a gene: 4. CDR1 MNHNS and CDR2 SASEGT come from the germline V gene. This CDR3 has 15 residues. In nucleotides, the CDR3 is TGTGCCAGCAGTGACGGGACAGGGTTTAACACTGAAGCTTTCTTT. It codes for CASSDGTGFNTEAFF.

The chain combines TRBV6-1 with TRBJ1-5, with D possibly TRBD1 on 6 matching bases. Looked up from germline, CDR1 is MNHNS and CDR2 is SASEGT. The CDR3 is 14 residues long. V shed 7 bases and J shed 7 bases, with 17 bases lying between them. The chain's CDR3 is CASTRGAGGQPQHF. CDR3 DNA sequence: TGTGCCAGCACCAGGGGCGCTGGGGGACAGCCCCAGCATTTT.

J is TRBJ2-3 and V is TRBV6-5; 9 bases are a match to TRBD2. From germline, CDR1 is MNHEY and CDR2 SVGAGI. The CDR3 runs to 15 residues. After removal of 6 bases from V and 2 bases from J, the junction contained 6 bases not matched to a gene. The CDR3 DNA reads as TGTGCCAGCAGCCCCGAGGGACTAGCCACAGATACGCAGTATTTT. Translation: CASSPEGLATDTQYF.

This clone showed up just a few times. This chain links TRBV7-2 with TRBJ1-1; D is uncertain. CDR1 and CDR2 (germline): SGHTA, FQGNSA. The CDR3 totals 15 residues. The ends were cut back, 5 bases at V and 1 base at J, with 14 bases in the middle. The CDR3 loop reads CASSRLWSGNTEAFF. CDR3 sequence (DNA): TGTGCCAGCAGCAGACTTTGGTCGGGGAACACTGAAGCTTTCTTT.

This chain uses TRBV23-1 with TRBJ1-2, with 8 nucleotides matching TRBD1. TRBV23-1 is reported as an ORF; its role is uncertain. This CDR3 is built from 16 residues. With 3 bases clipped from V and 1 base from J, the junction kept 7 bases outside the gene matches. CDR3 in amino acids: CASSQAHRGNNYGYTF. Here the CDR3 DNA reads TGCGCCAGCAGTCAGGCCCACAGGGGGAATAACTATGGCTACACCTTC.

The chain is built from TRBV27 and TRBJ2-7; D not resolved. There are 14 residues in the CDR3. V was cut by 3 bases and J by 1 base, with 10 bases left in between. The germline V gene encodes CDR1 MNHEY and CDR2 SMNVEV (reference sequence). The CDR3 bases are TGTGCCAGCAGTTTGTCCATAGGATCCTACGAGCAGTACTTC. Translating gives CASSLSIGSYEQYF.

J is TRBJ2-1 and V is TRBV15; maybe TRBD2 (6 bases). Germline-derived CDR1 and CDR2 are LNHNV and YYDKDF (reference sequence). The CDR3 totals 18 residues. Trimming stripped 3 bases from V and 9 bases from J, with 27 bases between. In DNA, the CDR3 is TGTGCCACCAGCAGTGTTGTGAGTTTAGCGGTATCTCTTCTTGAGCAGTTCTTC. Residues: CATSSVVSLAVSLLEQFF.

This CDR3 is CASRPQSGFQGYTF. DNA of the CDR3: TGCGCCAGCAGACCCCAATCGGGTTTTCAAGGCTACACCTTC. V and J are TRBV4-3 and TRBJ1-2; no definite D call. V shed 6 bases and J shed 8 bases, with 19 bases lying between them. The length of the CDR3 is 14 residues. Germline CDR1 LGHNA, CDR2 YSLEER.

As DNA, the CDR3 is TGTGCCAGCAGCGCCGTGGGCCGGGATGAGCAGTTCTTC. This codes for CASSAVGRDEQFF. The V gene is TRBV9, the J gene TRBJ2-1, with D hard to call. V was pared by 3 bases and J by 8 bases, with 12 bases between. The CDR3 runs 13 residues. In germline, CDR1 is SGDLS, CDR2 YYNGEE.

The genes are TRBV6-1 and TRBJ1-4, with 12 bases fitting TRBD1. The trim removed 6 bases at V and 6 bases at J, leaving 5 bases unmatched. The germline CDR1 and CDR2 sequences are MNHNS and SASEGT. The CDR3 runs 15 residues. The CDR3 DNA follows: TGTGCCAGCAGGGACCGGGACAGGGGGCATGAAAAACTGTTTTTT. It is translated as CASRDRDRGHEKLFF.

The CDR3 is CASSDGLAGVGETQYF. The DNA of the CDR3 is TGCGCCAGCAGCGACGGATTAGCGGGAGTTGGGGAGACCCAGTACTTC. The chain has TRBV4-3 and TRBJ2-5, with 9 bases fitting TRBD2. V trimming: 5 bases; J trimming: 5 bases; junction bases outside the gene matches: 12. The CDR3 sequence is 16 residues long. The germline V gene encodes CDR1 LGHNA and CDR2 YSLEER.